This T cell receptor beta chain was captured in a study of blood T cell repertoires in COVID-19. Clones were sequenced by immunoSEQ multiplex PCR, and TCRdb holds only the in-frame ones, with some missing. The sample consists of nearly 250,000 clones, roughly 86% of them appearing once. This clone has just one count. The sequence came from a woman older than 75 with COVID-19, enrolled during active disease. Sequenced material: peripheral blood.

CDR3 nucleotide sequence: TGTGCCAGTAGTTTAGTAGCGGCCCTTGGGGATGAGCAGTTCTTC. It is translated as CASSLVAALGDEQFF. The chain recombines TRBV19 with TRBJ2-1; D perhaps matches TRBD2 (6 bases). The CDR3 has 15 residues. The germline V gene encodes CDR1 LNHDA and CDR2 SQIVND (reference sequence). The V gene lost 5 bases and the J gene lost 8 bases, with 19 bases spanning the gap. The full variable domain, rest sourced from reference TRBV19 and TRBJ2-1, is DGGITQSPKYLFRKEGQNVTLSCEQNLNHDAMYWYRQDPGQGLRLIYYSQIVNDFQKGDIAEGYSVSREKKESFPLTVTSAQKNPTAFYLCASSLVAALGDEQFFGPGTRLTVL.